The subject of this entry is one T cell receptor beta chain. This entry belongs to a study of shared clonotypes between healthy human individuals. Trimming took 6 bases from V and 6 from J; bases not matched to a gene: 8. CDR3 length: 13 amino acids. Germline assignment: CDR1 MNHNY and CDR2 SVGAGI (reference sequence). Sequencing was performed with immunoSEQ multiplex PCR; in TCRdb, only in-frame clones are kept and a portion is missing. Of approximately 980,000 clones listed, approximately 80% were seen once; the top ten hold about 1.5%. The J gene is TRBJ2-7, the V gene TRBV6-6; 7 nucleotides agree with TRBD1. The specimen was memory CD4+ T cells sorted from blood. Subset noted: CD45RA-negative fraction. The receptor's source is a man aged 18-30 years in good health. The CDR3 bases are TGTGCCAGCAGCTGGGGACAGTGGAGCGAGCAGTACTTC. This translates into CASSWGQWSEQYF.